This T cell receptor (beta chain) was captured in a study of T cell clonotyping in hematopoietic cell transplantation (dated by TCRdb to 2020 to 2022). Regarding the research as a whole: Recipient samples taken before transplant were collected after cytoreduction. The study collected around 130 blood samples from 30 to 40 consecutive transplant recipients and their related donors. Recruitment of patients was conducted between September 2015 and early 2017, and follow-up was continued until September 2020 or death.

Compared with germline, V lacks 0 bases and J lacks 4 bases; bases without a gene match: 4. From cysteine to phenylalanine, the CDR3 is 15 amino acids long. Only the CDR3 part of the read is kept: 45 bases, read in frame from the first base. The CDR1 and CDR2 encoded by the germline V gene are MNHNS and SASEGT. With respect to this clone: Its antigen is unknown. Per-base qualities were not stored, and no clone one base away is much larger.

General conclusions and limits of the study: Inverse Simpson Index values from donors and from recipients before transplant predicted broader TCR repertoire diversity after transplant. The sample size was limited and the cells went unsorted, which meant the CD4 and CD8 repertoire contributions could not be told apart. Only a small fraction of recipient repertoires overlapped donor repertoires, with over 97% appearing de novo at the given depth. A decrease in recipient TCR diversity was observed after transplant, and a progressive increase in pathologically expanded clonotypes was seen from day 30 to day 180.

The immunoSEQ assay, a bias-controlled multiplex PCR using V- and J-specific primers, was used to amplify TCR beta CDR3 regions from genomic DNA. A proprietary barcode and Illumina adapter sequences were added to the CDR3 amplicons in a second PCR step. CDR3 libraries were sequenced on an Illumina MiSeq instrument. The original pipeline was this. Export and quality control were handled in immunoSEQ Analyzer 3.0, while downstream analyses relied on R Bioconductor and Immunarch. Only productive rearrangements in the normalized downsampled data set went into calculating the repertoire metrics. Clonotypes larger than 5 templates in the normalized cohort were defined as pathologically expanded. The Inverse Simpson Index was used to measure repertoire diversity. To capture all clonotypes, the CMV-specificity analyses were run on the non-normalized data set. TCRdb took this table from immuneACCESS and kept in-frame rearrangements with V and J called. Such tables lack part of the clones; where checked against another copy, unresolved V genes explain under half of the gap, and the rest is unexplained. The V and J calls and the clone size are those of that table, but D and trimming were determined from the DNA. Counted in this sample were roughly 49,000 clones; approximately 84% of them appeared once. Just under 6% of the sample is held by the ten biggest clonotypes.

In light of the paper, this sample's time point label describes: recipient sample about 28 days before transplant, after cytoreduction. Blood samples were obtained from recipients approximately 28 days before transplant and at days 30, 100 and 180 after transplant. Using Nuclei Lysis Solution, genomic DNA was extracted from unfractionated peripheral blood mononuclear cells that were either fresh or cryopreserved. This clonotype originated in a man in his sixties with biphenotypic leukemia. Some clones in this sample may be carry-over from other donors' samples. The specimen was peripheral blood mononuclear cells, collected before stem cell transplant. This receptor chain uses TRBV6-1 and TRBJ2-7, and TRBD1 aligns with 9 junction nucleotides. In nucleotides, the sequence is TGTGCCAGCAGTGAAGCGATGGACAGGGGATACGAGCAGTACTTC. It is translated as CASSEAMDRGYEQYF.